These T cell receptor beta chains were read from a single sample in a study of beta chain features in type 1 diabetes. Measured with immunoSEQ multiplex PCR; TCRdb has only the in-frame clones, and not every one. Seen here are about 180,000 clones, 13% observed once, and the top ten hold 0.62%. Sequenced sample: central memory CD4+ T cells from blood. The receptors shown here come from a young woman in good health. CDR3s include the opening cysteine and the closing phenylalanine or tryptophan. D genes are given only for firm matches. Size is stated for part of the rows, as once, few or many counts, or as a class when the clone is expanded.

D gene: NA
clone size: NA
J gene: TRBJ2-6
V gene: TRBV7-9
CDR3 protein: CASSLTSNSGANVLTF
CDR3 DNA: TGTGCCAGCAGCTTGACTTCTAACTCTGGGGCCAACGTCCTGACTTTC

D gene: TRBD1
clone size: NA
J gene: TRBJ2-3
V gene: TRBV10-3
CDR3 protein: CAIKSGQGVDTQYF
CDR3 DNA: TGTGCCATCAAGTCTGGACAGGGGGTAGATACGCAGTATTTT

D gene: TRBD2
clone size: few
J gene: TRBJ2-3
V gene: TRBV7-2
CDR3 protein: CASSRGGIVDTQYF
CDR3 DNA: TGTGCCAGCAGCCGGGGGGGTATTGTGGATACGCAGTATTTT

D gene: NA
clone size: NA
J gene: TRBJ1-5
V gene: TRBV29-1
CDR3 protein: CSVRGSNQPQHF
CDR3 DNA: TGCAGCGTTCGGGGGTCCAATCAGCCCCAGCATTTT

D gene: NA
clone size: NA
J gene: TRBJ1-1
V gene: TRBV11-2
CDR3 protein: CASSLSRMNTEAFF
CDR3 DNA: TGTGCCAGCAGCTTGTCCAGGATGAACACTGAAGCTTTCTTT

D gene: TRBD1
clone size: few
J gene: TRBJ1-5
V gene: TRBV7-2
CDR3 protein: CASSLDQTGNQPQHF
CDR3 DNA: TGTGCCAGCAGCTTAGATCAGACAGGGAATCAGCCCCAGCATTTT

D gene: TRBD2
clone size: NA
J gene: TRBJ2-7
V gene: TRBV2
CDR3 protein: CASSESHRLAGGYEQYF
CDR3 DNA: TGTGCCAGCAGTGAAAGCCATCGGCTAGCGGGAGGGTACGAGCAGTACTTC

D gene: NA
clone size: few
J gene: TRBJ2-7
V gene: TRBV28
CDR3 protein: CASSFPGLYEQYF
CDR3 DNA: TGTGCCAGCAGTTTCCCTGGACTCTACGAGCAGTACTTC

D gene: TRBD2
clone size: NA
J gene: TRBJ2-7
V gene: TRBV30
CDR3 protein: CAWGGRAHEQYF
CDR3 DNA: TGTGCCTGGGGCGGGAGAGCCCACGAGCAGTACTTC

D gene: TRBD2
clone size: NA
J gene: TRBJ2-7
V gene: TRBV4-2
CDR3 protein: CASSRSREEGEQYF
CDR3 DNA: TGTGCCAGCAGCCGATCGCGGGAGGAAGGCGAGCAGTACTTC

D gene: TRBD2
clone size: NA
J gene: TRBJ2-5
V gene: TRBV29-1
CDR3 protein: CSVDSGWGGETQYF
CDR3 DNA: TGCAGCGTTGATTCGGGTTGGGGGGGAGAGACCCAGTACTTC

D gene: NA
clone size: NA
J gene: TRBJ2-7
V gene: TRBV28
CDR3 protein: CASRAQTYEQYF
CDR3 DNA: TGTGCCAGCAGGGCTCAGACCTACGAGCAGTACTTC

D gene: TRBD2
clone size: NA
J gene: TRBJ2-1
V gene: TRBV9
CDR3 protein: CASSGVGRAKSHNEQFF
CDR3 DNA: TGTGCCAGCAGCGGGGTCGGGAGGGCCAAGTCGCACAATGAGCAGTTCTTC

D gene: NA
clone size: few
J gene: TRBJ2-5
V gene: TRBV28
CDR3 protein: CASSLAGRLIGETQYF
CDR3 DNA: TGTGCCAGCAGTTTGGCAGGGCGCCTAATTGGGGAGACCCAGTACTTC

D gene: NA
clone size: few
J gene: TRBJ2-4
V gene: TRBV28
CDR3 protein: CASSLRGSTKNIQYF
CDR3 DNA: TGTGCCAGCAGTTTAAGGGGATCGACCAAAAACATTCAGTACTTC

D gene: TRBD2
clone size: few
J gene: TRBJ2-7
V gene: TRBV4-2
CDR3 protein: CASSQSPASGSYEQYF
CDR3 DNA: TGTGCCAGCAGCCAATCCCCGGCTAGCGGGAGTTACGAGCAGTACTTC

D gene: TRBD2
clone size: few
J gene: TRBJ2-1
V gene: TRBV6-5
CDR3 protein: CASSYPGGTRYNEQFF
CDR3 DNA: TGTGCCAGCAGTTACCCGGGGGGGACCCGCTACAATGAGCAGTTCTTC

D gene: NA
clone size: few
J gene: TRBJ2-4
V gene: TRBV18
CDR3 protein: CASSPPAGERNIQYF
CDR3 DNA: TGTGCCAGCTCACCACCCGCAGGGGAGAGGAACATTCAGTACTTC

D gene: NA
clone size: NA
J gene: TRBJ1-5
V gene: TRBV6-5
CDR3 protein: CASSYQGSREPQHF
CDR3 DNA: TGTGCCAGCAGTTACCAGGGCTCAAGGGAGCCCCAGCATTTT

D gene: TRBD1
clone size: NA
J gene: TRBJ1-5
V gene: TRBV29-1
CDR3 protein: CSVKLGGGDQPQHF
CDR3 DNA: TGCAGCGTTAAACTTGGAGGGGGCGATCAGCCCCAGCATTTT

D gene: NA
clone size: NA
J gene: TRBJ2-3
V gene: TRBV11-3
CDR3 protein: CASSLGAAPTDTQYF
CDR3 DNA: TGTGCCAGCAGCTTAGGGGCAGCTCCCACAGATACGCAGTATTTT

D gene: NA
clone size: NA
J gene: TRBJ2-7
V gene: TRBV11-2
CDR3 protein: CASSLDRGSYEQYF
CDR3 DNA: TGTGCCAGCAGCTTAGACAGGGGTTCCTACGAGCAGTACTTC

D gene: TRBD1
clone size: few
J gene: TRBJ1-2
V gene: TRBV7-2
CDR3 protein: CASSERTGVNYGYTF
CDR3 DNA: TGTGCCAGCAGCGAGCGGACAGGGGTAAACTATGGCTACACCTTC